Following are 22 T cell receptor beta chains from one sample sequenced in a study of human T cells and chemical hapten exposure. The study extracted total RNA from unfractionated whole blood. TCRdb analysed the 5' RACE reads with MiXCR anew, one entry per CDR3 protein. Of 81,000 or so distinct CDR3 sequences in the sample, 6.5% to 8.5% were seen once. The receptors were sampled from a male donor in good health.

This clonotype was detected ten times or more. V is TRBV3-1 and J is TRBJ2-4; D ambiguous. This CDR3 has 15 residues. Deletions cut 0 bases from V and 0 bases from J, with 6 bases between. Germline CDR1 reads LGHDT; CDR2 reads YNNKEL (reference sequence). CDR3 sequence: CASSQEGLAKNIQYF. In DNA form, the CDR3 reads TGTGCCAGCAGCCAAGAAGGGCTAGCCAAAAACATTCAGTACTTC.

This clonotype was picked up a small number of times. This chain uses TRBV29-1 with TRBJ1-2; 9 bases are shared with TRBD1. CDR1 is SQVTM and CDR2 is ANQGSEA in the germline V gene. V was clipped by 4 bases and J by 8 bases; unmatched bases: 5. CDR3 length: 12 residues. CDR3 sequence: CSVVQGATGYTF. The CDR3 nucleotides are TGCAGCGTTGTACAGGGGGCGACGGGCTACACCTTC. The full variable domain, in which reference TRBV29-1 and TRBJ1-2 provide the parts outside the CDR3, is SAVISQKPSRDICQRGTSLTIQCQVDSQVTMMFWYRQQPGQSLTLIATANQGSEATYESGFVIDKFPISRPNLTFSTLTVSNMSPEDSSIYLCSVVQGATGYTFGSGTRLTVV.

This clonotype was recorded at least ten times. CDR3 region: CSAGPGMNTEAFF. The CDR3 DNA reads TGCAGCGCCGGCCCAGGGATGAACACTGAAGCTTTCTTT. The V and J genes are TRBV29-1 and TRBJ1-1; a weak D match, TRBD1 (5 bases). Deletions cut 7 bases from V and 0 bases from J, with 12 bases between. CDR3 length: 13 residues. The germline CDR1 and CDR2 sequences are SQVTM and ANQGSEA.

This clonotype was recorded only once. The gene calls are TRBV7-9 and TRBJ1-2; D not certain. The V end lost 4 bases, the J end lost 0 bases, and 9 bases lay between the germline ends. CDR1 is SEHNR and CDR2 is FQNEAQ in the germline V gene (reference sequence). This CDR3 has 14 amino acids. The CDR3 DNA sequence: TGTGCCAGCAGCTCCAGTAGGGCTAACTATGGCTACACCTTC. Its translation is CASSSSRANYGYTF. The full variable domain, completed using reference TRBV7-9 and TRBJ1-2, is DTGVSQNPRHKITKRGQNVTFRCDPISEHNRLYWYRQTLGQGPEFLTYFQNEAQLEKSRLLSDRFSAERPKGSFSTLEIQRTEQGDSAMYLCASSSSRANYGYTFGSGTRLTVV.

This clonotype was detected many times. V and J are TRBV12-3 or TRBV12-4 and TRBJ1-1; tentative D call: TRBD1 (5 bases). CDR3 size: 14 residues. V was trimmed by 0 bases and J by 4 bases, leaving 9 bases between them. The CDR3 nucleotides read TGTGCCAGCAGTTTAGCGCAGGGCCGCACTGAAGCTTTCTTT. Residues: CASSLAQGRTEAFF.

In its sample, this clonotype was seen a few times. This chain uses TRBV9 with TRBJ2-3; D is perhaps TRBD2 (6 bases). Germline assignment: CDR1 SGDLS and CDR2 YYNGEE. CDR3 length: 15 residues. V lost 4 bases to trimming and J lost 6 bases, with 18 bases between them. CDR3 sequence (DNA): TGTGCCAGCAGCTCCGATACTAGCCCCCGTGATACGCAGTATTTT. It encodes CASSSDTSPRDTQYF.

The chain couples TRBV11-3 to TRBJ2-3, with D perhaps matching TRBD1 (7 bases). V was pared by 5 bases and J by 6 bases, with 12 bases between. This CDR3 comprises 13 residues. Per germline, CDR1 SGHNT and CDR2 YENEEA. CDR3 sequence: CASSGGTADTQYF. The CDR3 nucleotides read TGTGCCAGCAGCGGCGGGACAGCCGATACGCAGTATTTT.

This clonotype came up many times. The chain links TRBV5-1 to TRBJ2-1; 7 bases map to TRBD1. The V segment lost 2 bases and the J segment 9 bases; nucleotides outside the gene matches: 11. The CDR3 covers 15 residues. The V gene's germline CDR1 is SGHRS and CDR2 YFSETQ. CDR3 nucleotides: TGCGCCAGCAGCTTTGACAGGGTTGGGCGAAGTGAGCAGTTCTTC. It yields the protein CASSFDRVGRSEQFF.

This clonotype appeared many times. The V call is TRBV5-1, the J call TRBJ2-7, with a weak D call TRBD1 (5 bases). The V gene lost 4 bases and the J gene lost 0 bases, with 11 bases spanning the gap. Per germline, CDR1 SGHRS and CDR2 YFSETQ. The CDR3 loop spans 14 amino acids. The CDR3 loop is CASSAGSRSYEQYF. Written as DNA, the CDR3 is TGCGCCAGCAGCGCAGGGTCTCGCTCCTACGAGCAGTACTTC.

The chain joins TRBV5-4 to TRBJ2-3; 10 bases are shared with TRBD1. The germline CDR1 and CDR2 sequences are SGHNT and YYREEE (reference sequence). The CDR3 is made up of 14 amino acids. The junction had 4 bases not matched to a gene; V was cut back by 4 bases and J by 5 bases. The CDR3 is CASSMGQGRDTQYF. In nucleotides, the CDR3 is TGTGCCAGCAGCATGGGACAGGGGAGAGATACGCAGTATTTT.

This clonotype was detected a few times. The chain recombines TRBV7-9 with TRBJ2-3; D is undetermined. Germline V CDR1 and CDR2: SEHNR, FQNEAQ (reference sequence). This CDR3 comprises 15 residues. Trimming pared 1 base from V and 1 base from J, leaving 9 bases between. CDR3 sequence reads: CASSLVGLGTDTQYF. CDR3 nucleotides: TGTGCCAGCAGCTTAGTCGGGTTAGGCACAGATACGCAGTATTTT.

This clonotype was seen repeatedly, ten times or more. The chain employs TRBV2 and TRBJ2-2; D not resolved. This CDR3 region has 15 residues. The germline CDR1 and CDR2 sequences are SNHLY and FYNNEI. V lost 8 bases to trimming and J lost 3 bases, with 16 bases between them. CDR3 amino acids: CASGPGPLDTGELFF. In nucleotides, the CDR3 is TGTGCCAGCGGTCCGGGTCCCCTGGACACCGGGGAGCTGTTTTTT. Based on the CDR3 plus reference TRBV2 and TRBJ2-2, the full variable domain is EPEVTQTPSHQVTQMGQEVILRCVPISNHLYFYWYRQILGQKVEFLVSFYNNEISEKSEIFDDQFSVERPDGSNFTLKIRSTKLEDSAMYFCASGPGPLDTGELFFGEGSRLTVL.

The table lists this clonotype with many counts. The chain couples TRBV9 to TRBJ2-7; possible D gene TRBD2, 5 bases. V shed 4 bases and J shed 5 bases, with 22 bases lying between them. The germline V gene has CDR1 SGDLS and CDR2 YYNGEE. The CDR3 extends over 16 amino acids. CDR3 DNA sequence: TGTGCCAGCAGCATCGGCCCAGAAAGCTCGGGAAACGAGCAGTACTTC. Amino acids: CASSIGPESSGNEQYF.

This sequence joins TRBV27 and TRBJ2-7; D is uncertain. CDR1 and CDR2 (germline): MNHEY, SMNVEV (reference sequence). The CDR3 consists of 13 residues. The germline V and J ends were trimmed by 11 bases and 2 bases, with 16 bases remaining between them. The CDR3 protein is CAVAHKGPYEQYF. The CDR3 coding sequence is TGTGCCGTAGCCCACAAAGGCCCCTACGAGCAGTACTTC.

This clonotype was seen at least ten times. This chain joins TRBV20-1 and TRBJ2-1, with unresolved D. Germline V gene sequence: CDR1 DFQATT, CDR2 SNEGSKA (reference sequence). The V and J ends lost 0 bases and 6 bases respectively, with 15 bases between them. The CDR3 length is 15 residues. The CDR3 nucleotides are TGCAGTGCTAGAGATCAGATTAGTTGGGGCAATGAGCAGTTCTTC. Residues: CSARDQISWGNEQFF.

This clonotype has more than one count but fewer than ten. V gene TRBV12-3 or TRBV12-4 combines with J gene TRBJ2-3; 13 positions match TRBD2. CDR3 length equals 18 residues. V was pared by 5 bases and J by 4 bases, with 12 bases of the junction left unmatched. CDR3 residues: CASSVSGLAGYPSDTQYF. The CDR3 bases are TGTGCCAGCAGTGTCTCGGGACTAGCGGGGTACCCCTCAGATACGCAGTATTTT.

This clonotype appeared a few times. V usage is TRBV4-1 and J usage is TRBJ1-5; 9 bases map to TRBD1. The junction had 5 bases not matched to a gene; V was cut back by 4 bases and J by 4 bases. The germline V gene encodes CDR1 MGHRA and CDR2 YSYEKL. CDR3 length: 15 amino acids. The CDR3 bases are TGCGCCAGCAGCCGCCCCGACAGGGGGAATCAGCCCCAGCATTTT. Its protein product is CASSRPDRGNQPQHF.

In this sample, this clonotype turned up a few times. V usage is TRBV19 and J usage is TRBJ2-3; 11 bases line up with TRBD2. CDR1 is LNHDA, CDR2 SQIVND, per germline (reference sequence). The J segment lost 4 bases and the V segment lost 4 bases, leaving 4 bases of the junction unmatched. This CDR3 region has 15 residues. CDR3: CASSNLAGGADTQYF. Written as DNA, the CDR3 is TGTGCCAGTAGTAACCTAGCGGGAGGAGCAGATACGCAGTATTTT.

CDR3 amino acids: CASSSGQFYGYTF. CDR3 nucleotides: TGTGCCAGCAGCTCGGGACAGTTCTATGGCTACACCTTC. The chain has TRBV7-6 and TRBJ1-2; 7 nucleotides match TRBD1. Germline lookup yields CDR1 SGHVS and CDR2 FNYEAQ. V dropped 4 bases and J dropped 4; count of bases not matched to a gene: 3. CDR3 length: 13 residues.

This clonotype was observed a few times. The gene calls are TRBV29-1 and TRBJ2-2; 7 nucleotides line up with TRBD1. This CDR3 region has 16 residues. The J segment lost 0 bases and the V segment lost 6 bases, leaving 10 bases of the junction unmatched. Looked up from germline, CDR1 is SQVTM and CDR2 is ANQGSEA. CDR3 sequence reads: CSVQDRRLTNTGELFF. CDR3 DNA sequence: TGCAGCGTCCAGGACAGGAGATTAACGAACACCGGGGAGCTGTTTTTT.

In its sample, this clonotype was seen many times. The rearrangement joins TRBV6-4 to TRBJ2-3, with D possibly matching TRBD2 (6 bases). The V end was cut by 6 bases, the J end by 1 base, with 14 bases between. This CDR3 region has 15 residues. Germline V CDR1 and CDR2: MRHNA, SNTAGT. CDR3 loop: CASSEGSGGTDTQYF. In DNA form, the CDR3 reads TGTGCCAGCAGCGAAGGTAGCGGTGGCACAGATACGCAGTATTTT.

Here the CDR3 reads CASGLSSLAGVSDTQYF. CDR3 DNA sequence: TGTGCTAGTGGTTTGTCGTCACTAGCGGGAGTTTCAGATACGCAGTATTTT. This chain uses TRBV12-5 with TRBJ2-3; TRBD2 agrees at 11 bases. This CDR3 has 17 amino acids. In germline, CDR1 is LGHNT, CDR2 FRNRAP. V lost 2 bases, J lost 4 bases, and 8 bases stayed unmatched.